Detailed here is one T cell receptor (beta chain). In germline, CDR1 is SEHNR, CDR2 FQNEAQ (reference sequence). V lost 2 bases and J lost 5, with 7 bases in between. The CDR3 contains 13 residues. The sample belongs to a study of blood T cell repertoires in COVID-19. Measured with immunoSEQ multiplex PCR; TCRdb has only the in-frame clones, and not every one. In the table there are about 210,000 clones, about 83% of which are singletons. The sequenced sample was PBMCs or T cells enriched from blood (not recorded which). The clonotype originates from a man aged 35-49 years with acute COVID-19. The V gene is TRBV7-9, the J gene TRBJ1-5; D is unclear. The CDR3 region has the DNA TGTGCCAGCAGCTTAACCCGAGATCAGCCCCAGCATTTT. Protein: CASSLTRDQPQHF.